The 20 T cell receptor beta chains listed next were all sequenced from one sample in a study of cytomegalovirus exposure and HLA in healthy donors. PCR employed 60 Vbeta and 13 Jbeta primers. The method was immunoSEQ multiplex PCR; TCRdb's version includes in-frame clones alone and lacks a portion of them. The table lists about 140,000 clones, with less than 3% in the top ten. Sequencing used PBMCs. These receptors originate from a man aged 40-50 years in good health and CMV-seronegative.

The chain couples TRBV6-6 to TRBJ1-1, with TRBD1 as a possible D gene (6 bases). Germline CDR1 MNHNY, CDR2 SVGAGI (reference sequence). V gave up 3 bases and J gave up 2 bases, with 10 bases separating them. CDR3 size: 14 residues. The CDR3 reads CASSYPQGNTEAFF. The CDR3 DNA sequence: TGTGCCAGCAGTTATCCACAGGGAAACACTGAAGCTTTCTTT.

The chain links TRBV7-9 to TRBJ2-7; 10 bases agree with TRBD1. J lost 5 bases, V lost 5 bases, and 6 bases had no gene match. This CDR3 region has 14 residues. CDR1 is SEHNR, CDR2 FQNEAQ, per germline (reference sequence). The CDR3 nucleotides read TGTGCCAGCAGCATGGGACAGGGGTGGGACGAGCAGTACTTC. As protein: CASSMGQGWDEQYF.

The chain is built from TRBV5-4 and TRBJ1-4; D is ambiguous. Germline V gene lookup returns CDR1 SGHNT and CDR2 YYREEE (reference sequence). Trimming stripped 5 bases from V and 4 bases from J, with 15 bases between. This CDR3 contains 15 residues. CDR3 sequence reads: CASSDTAVNNEKLFF. CDR3 nucleotides: TGTGCCAGCAGTGATACAGCCGTAAATAATGAAAAACTGTTTTTT.

The CDR3 sequence is CASRVGTGRNSPLHF. CDR3 DNA: TGTGCCAGCAGGGTCGGGACAGGGAGGAATTCACCCCTCCACTTT. J is TRBJ1-6 and V is TRBV25-1; 9 bases map to TRBD1. This CDR3 is 15 amino acids long. Trimming cost V 6 bases and J 7 bases; bases outside gene matches: 7. Germline V lookup: CDR1 MGHDK, CDR2 SYGVNS.

The chain carries TRBV7-2 and TRBJ2-2; 15 nucleotides match TRBD2. Germline V gene data show CDR1 as SGHTA and CDR2 as FQGNSA. The ends lost 5 bases at V and 0 bases at J; junction bases unmatched: 4. The CDR3 is 18 residues long. The CDR3 DNA follows: TGTGCCAGCAGCAGAGGGACTAGCGGGGGGCCGAACACCGGGGAGCTGTTTTTT. Amino acid sequence: CASSRGTSGGPNTGELFF.

The chain couples TRBV4-1 to TRBJ2-7; D unclear. CDR1 is MGHRA, CDR2 YSYEKL, per germline. This CDR3 region has 15 residues. The V end was cut by 0 bases, the J end by 6 bases, with 15 bases between. In DNA form, the CDR3 reads TGCGCCAGCAGCCAAGAACGGGTAAACTTCGGCGAGCAGTACTTC. Protein sequence: CASSQERVNFGEQYF.

This CDR3 reads CASSLLYQAETQYF. Written as DNA, the CDR3 is TGTGCCAGCAGCTTATTGTATCAGGCAGAGACCCAGTACTTC. The rearrangement links TRBV7-2 to TRBJ2-5; the D is unclear. The V and J ends lost 2 bases and 4 bases respectively, with 11 bases between them. The CDR3 runs 14 residues. Germline V gives CDR1 SGHTA, CDR2 FQGNSA.

This chain links TRBV7-9 with TRBJ2-3, with TRBD1 as a possible D gene (5 bases). Per the germline V gene, CDR1 is SEHNR and CDR2 is FQNEAQ (reference sequence). The V and J ends lost 4 bases and 4 bases respectively, with 12 bases between them. This CDR3 region has 14 residues. The CDR3, as DNA: TGTGCCAGCAGCTCGACTGAAGGGGCAGATACGCAGTATTTT. Its translation is CASSSTEGADTQYF.

This chain connects TRBV5-1 to TRBJ2-5; 10 bases match TRBD1. V shed 7 bases and J 5 bases; nucleotides not matched to a gene: 8. There are 14 residues in the CDR3. Per the germline V gene, CDR1 is SGHRS and CDR2 is YFSETQ. For the CDR3, the DNA is TGCGCCAGCGGGACAGGGGTTGAGCCGGAGACCCAGTACTTC. This translates into CASGTGVEPETQYF.

The chain uses TRBV6-5 and TRBJ2-1, with TRBD2 as a possible D gene (5 bases). V was trimmed by 2 bases and J by 9 bases, leaving 14 bases between them. The CDR3 has 14 residues. Germline V gives CDR1 MNHEY, CDR2 SVGAGI. The CDR3 here is CASSYDSGVGEQFF. The CDR3 DNA sequence: TGTGCCAGCAGTTACGATTCCGGGGTAGGTGAGCAGTTCTTC.

The rearrangement uses TRBV6-5 and TRBJ1-2; D unresolved. From germline, CDR1 is MNHEY and CDR2 SVGAGI. The CDR3 length is 16 residues. The V end was cut by 2 bases, the J end by 1 base, with 14 bases between. The CDR3 DNA reads TGTGCCAGCAGTTACAGAGAGATAGCCCTTAACTATGGCTACACCTTC. It is translated as CASSYREIALNYGYTF.

V is TRBV14 and J is TRBJ2-5; D possibly corresponds to TRBD2 (5 bases). Germline V CDR1 and CDR2: SGHDN, FVKESK. V lost 1 base and J lost 4, with 13 bases in between. This CDR3 comprises 15 residues. The CDR3 spells CASSQAPRDPETQYF. The CDR3 DNA reads as TGTGCCAGCAGCCAAGCCCCCCGGGATCCAGAGACCCAGTACTTC.

The chain employs TRBV4-2 and TRBJ2-3, with D maybe TRBD1 (5 bases). V lost 0 bases and J 4 bases, leaving 11 bases between the germline ends. This CDR3 is 15 amino acids long. Germline-derived CDR1 and CDR2 are LGHNA and YNFKEQ. The CDR3 region has the DNA TGTGCCAGCAGCCAAGATCCGTCAGGGTCAGATACGCAGTATTTT. Translation: CASSQDPSGSDTQYF.

The V call is TRBV7-2, the J call TRBJ2-3, with 10 bases matching TRBD2. J was trimmed by 10 bases and V by 2 bases; bases with no gene match: 12. The CDR3 sequence is 16 residues long. The germline V gene encodes CDR1 SGHTA and CDR2 FQGNSA. The CDR3 sequence: CASSLNPAGGLGAQYF. For the CDR3, the DNA is TGTGCCAGCAGCTTAAATCCAGCGGGGGGGCTCGGGGCGCAGTATTTT.

Written as DNA, the CDR3 is TGTGCCAGTAGTACTGGGACTTATGGCTACACCTTC. Residues: CASSTGTYGYTF. The chain has TRBV19 and TRBJ1-2, with a tentative D call TRBD1 (5 bases). Germline V gene lookup returns CDR1 LNHDA and CDR2 SQIVND (reference sequence). The CDR3 is 12 amino acids. V lost 4 bases to trimming and J lost 5 bases, with 8 bases between them. The whole variable domain, remainder taken from reference TRBV19 and TRBJ1-2, is DGGITQSPKYLFRKEGQNVTLSCEQNLNHDAMYWYRQDPGQGLRLIYYSQIVNDFQKGDIAEGYSVSREKKESFPLTVTSAQKNPTAFYLCASSTGTYGYTFGSGTRLTVV.

V gene TRBV10-1 combines with J gene TRBJ2-2; tentative D call: TRBD1 (6 bases). V lost 2 bases to trimming and J lost 0 bases, with 7 bases between them. Germline assignment: CDR1 WNHNN and CDR2 SYGVQD (reference sequence). The CDR3 has 15 residues. CDR3 protein: CASSETGPNTGELFF. The DNA of the CDR3 is TGCGCCAGCAGTGAGACAGGGCCGAACACCGGGGAGCTGTTTTTT.

The rearrangement links TRBV10-3 to TRBJ2-7; 7 nucleotides agree with TRBD1. V shed 8 bases and J 2 bases; nucleotides not matched to a gene: 3. CDR1 ENHRY and CDR2 SYGVKD come from the germline V gene. The CDR3 is made up of 12 amino acids. The CDR3 region has the DNA TGTGCCATCGGGGACAGAACCTACGAGCAGTACTTC. The encoded protein is CAIGDRTYEQYF.

The V gene is TRBV7-2, the J gene TRBJ1-3, with 9 bases identical to TRBD1. CDR1 is SGHTA and CDR2 is FQGNSA in the germline V gene. The CDR3 runs 16 residues. V lost 3 bases, J lost 5 bases, and 8 bases stayed unmatched. The DNA for the CDR3 is TGTGCCAGCAGCTTTTCGACCGGGACAGGGCGAAACACCATATATTTT. Protein sequence: CASSFSTGTGRNTIYF.

The chain combines TRBV5-1 with TRBJ2-1, with a weak D call TRBD2 (7 bases). The germline V gene encodes CDR1 SGHRS and CDR2 YFSETQ. The CDR3 sequence is 16 residues long. Trimming stripped 0 bases from V and 4 bases from J, with 14 bases between. CDR3 protein: CASSLDGGPVYNEQFF. In DNA, the CDR3 is TGCGCCAGCAGCTTGGACGGGGGGCCGGTGTACAATGAGCAGTTCTTC.

V usage is TRBV4-3 and J usage is TRBJ1-1; the D is unclear. The V end lost 1 base, the J end lost 2 bases, and 11 bases lay between the germline ends. This CDR3 is built from 15 residues. Germline V lookup: CDR1 LGHNA, CDR2 YSLEER. CDR3 amino acids: CASSQGLVVNTEAFF. CDR3 nucleotides: TGCGCCAGCAGCCAAGGTTTAGTGGTTAACACTGAAGCTTTCTTT.